This T cell receptor beta chain was identified in a study of shared clonotypes between healthy human individuals. The data were produced by immunoSEQ multiplex PCR, yet TCRdb's version contains in-frame clones alone and is incomplete. The sample lists hundreds of thousands of clones; 85% to 95% were seen once. Regarding this clone: The target antigen is unknown.

The study, taken as a whole, reports: When naive CD4 clonotypes were compared across several donors, approximately 5% were shared.

Germline-derived CDR1 and CDR2 are SQVTM and ANQGSEA. J was trimmed by 5 bases and V by 4 bases; bases with no gene match: 4. This CDR3 has 12 residues. CD45RO-negative cells were positively selected for CCR7, leaving out terminally differentiated effector memory CD45RA+ cells. J is TRBJ2-5 and V is TRBV29-1, with 7 bases aligning to TRBD2. Sequenced sample: naive CD8+ T cells sorted from blood. This clonotype was obtained from a woman in her twenties or thirties in good health. In DNA, the CDR3 is TGCAGCGTTGGGGGAGGGATGGAGACCCAGTACTTC. Its translation is CSVGGGMETQYF.